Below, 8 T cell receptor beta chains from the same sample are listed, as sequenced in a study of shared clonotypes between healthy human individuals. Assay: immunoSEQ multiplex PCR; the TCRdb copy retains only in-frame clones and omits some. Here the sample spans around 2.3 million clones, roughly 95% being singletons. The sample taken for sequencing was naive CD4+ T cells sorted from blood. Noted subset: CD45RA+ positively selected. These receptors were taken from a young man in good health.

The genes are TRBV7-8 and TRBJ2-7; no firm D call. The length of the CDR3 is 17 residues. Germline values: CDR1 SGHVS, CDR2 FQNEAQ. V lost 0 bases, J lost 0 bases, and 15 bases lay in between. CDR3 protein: CASSLASLGTVSYEQYF. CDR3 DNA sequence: TGTGCCAGCAGCTTAGCATCGCTTGGTACAGTCTCCTACGAGCAGTACTTC.

In nucleotides, the CDR3 is TGTGCCAGCAGTATCCCCGCCTGGGCAGGCTACACCTTC. Protein: CASSIPAWAGYTF. The genes are TRBV6-1 and TRBJ1-2; D gene uncertain. V lost 5 bases and J lost 8, with 15 bases in between. The CDR3 is 13 residues long. CDR1 MNHNS and CDR2 SASEGT come from the germline V gene.

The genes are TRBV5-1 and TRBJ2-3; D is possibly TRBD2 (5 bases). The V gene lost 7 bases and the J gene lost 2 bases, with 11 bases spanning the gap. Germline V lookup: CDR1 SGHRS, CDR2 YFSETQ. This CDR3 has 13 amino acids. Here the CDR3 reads CASGRWVTDTQYF. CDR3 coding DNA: TGCGCCAGCGGGAGATGGGTCACAGATACGCAGTATTTT.

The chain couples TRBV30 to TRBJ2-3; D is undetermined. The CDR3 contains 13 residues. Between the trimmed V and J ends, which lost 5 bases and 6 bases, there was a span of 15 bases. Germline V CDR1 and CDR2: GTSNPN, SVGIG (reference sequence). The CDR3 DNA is TGTGCCTGGTCCTTTGCGAGGATGGATACGCAGTATTTT. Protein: CAWSFARMDTQYF.

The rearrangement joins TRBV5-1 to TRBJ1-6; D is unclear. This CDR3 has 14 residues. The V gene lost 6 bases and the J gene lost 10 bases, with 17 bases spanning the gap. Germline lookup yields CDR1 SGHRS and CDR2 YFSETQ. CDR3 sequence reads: CASTAGAPQSPLHF. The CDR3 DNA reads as TGCGCCAGCACGGCAGGAGCGCCCCAATCACCCCTCCACTTT.

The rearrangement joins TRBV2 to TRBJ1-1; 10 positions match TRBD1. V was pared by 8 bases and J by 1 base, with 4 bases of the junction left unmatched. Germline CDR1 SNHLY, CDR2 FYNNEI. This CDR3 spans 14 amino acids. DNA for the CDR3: TGTGCCAGCGGACAGGGGGGTTCGAACACTGAAGCTTTCTTT. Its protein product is CASGQGGSNTEAFF.

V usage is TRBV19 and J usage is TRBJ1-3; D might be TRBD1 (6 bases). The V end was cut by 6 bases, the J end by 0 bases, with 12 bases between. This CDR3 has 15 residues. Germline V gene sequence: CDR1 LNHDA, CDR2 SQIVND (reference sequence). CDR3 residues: CASRDSRASGNTIYF. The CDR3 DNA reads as TGTGCCAGTAGGGACAGCCGGGCCTCTGGAAACACCATATATTTT.

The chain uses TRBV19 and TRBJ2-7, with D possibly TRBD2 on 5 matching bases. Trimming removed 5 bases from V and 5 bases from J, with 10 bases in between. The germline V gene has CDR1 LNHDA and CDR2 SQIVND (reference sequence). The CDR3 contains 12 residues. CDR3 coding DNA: TGTGCCAGTAGTGCCGGACTCGACGAGCAGTACTTC. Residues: CASSAGLDEQYF. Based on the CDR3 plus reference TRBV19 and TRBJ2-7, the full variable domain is DGGITQSPKYLFRKEGQNVTLSCEQNLNHDAMYWYRQDPGQGLRLIYYSQIVNDFQKGDIAEGYSVSREKKESFPLTVTSAQKNPTAFYLCASSAGLDEQYFGPGTRLTVT.